Following are 8 T cell receptor beta chains from one sample sequenced in a study of blood T cell repertoires in COVID-19. The assay was immunoSEQ multiplex PCR, and TCRdb's table has in-frame clones only and misses some. The sample shows 84,000 or so clones, 83% of them seen only once. The sequenced sample was peripheral blood. Source of these receptors: a woman aged 80 or over with acute or convalescent COVID-19.

The chain employs TRBV19 and TRBJ1-6; 7 bases are a match to TRBD1. Germline CDR1 is LNHDA and CDR2 is SQIVND (reference sequence). The CDR3 runs 15 residues. V dropped 4 bases and J dropped 6; count of bases not matched to a gene: 6. CDR3 loop: CASSTKGAGNSPLHF. CDR3 bases: TGTGCCAGTAGTACCAAGGGGGCTGGTAATTCACCCCTCCACTTT. The variable domain in full, completed from reference TRBV19 and TRBJ1-6, reads DGGITQSPKYLFRKEGQNVTLSCEQNLNHDAMYWYRQDPGQGLRLIYYSQIVNDFQKGDIAEGYSVSREKKESFPLTVTSAQKNPTAFYLCASSTKGAGNSPLHFGNGTRLTVT.

V usage is TRBV15 and J usage is TRBJ1-2; no clear D gene. CDR1 is LNHNV and CDR2 is YYDKDF in the germline V gene (reference sequence). The CDR3 spans 11 residues. V was cut by 5 bases and J by 6 bases, with 7 bases left in between. For the CDR3, the DNA is TGTGCCACCAGCGTAACGGATGGCTACACCTTC. Protein: CATSVTDGYTF.

The J gene is TRBJ2-1, the V gene TRBV7-6, with D unclear. Germline CDR1 is SGHVS and CDR2 is FNYEAQ. Trimming stripped 5 bases from V and 0 bases from J, with 11 bases between. The CDR3 contains 15 residues. This CDR3 reads CASSPWASSYNEQFF. CDR3 nucleotides: TGTGCCAGCAGCCCCTGGGCCAGCTCCTACAATGAGCAGTTCTTC.

This chain connects TRBV7-2 to TRBJ2-7; TRBD1 agrees at 9 bases. Germline CDR1 is SGHTA and CDR2 is FQGNSA. V lost 3 bases to trimming and J lost 3 bases; unmatched junction nucleotides: 3. The CDR3 runs 14 residues. This CDR3 is CASSFRQGDYEQYF. The CDR3 DNA reads as TGTGCCAGCAGCTTTAGACAGGGGGACTACGAGCAGTACTTC.

The chain recombines TRBV30 with TRBJ2-1, with D possibly being TRBD2 (5 bases). CDR1 is GTSNPN and CDR2 is SVGIG in the germline V gene (reference sequence). V was clipped by 3 bases and J by 6 bases, with 21 bases between them. This CDR3 spans 16 amino acids. The CDR3 DNA reads as TGTGCCTGGAGACTAAGCGGAAGAGGTAGGGCCAATGAGCAGTTCTTC. Its protein product is CAWRLSGRGRANEQFF.

In its sample, this clone was seen a few times. The chain couples TRBV4-2 to TRBJ2-5; TRBD1 is a possible D gene (7 bases). Germline CDR1 is LGHNA and CDR2 is YNFKEQ. The CDR3 is made up of 15 amino acids. The V gene lost 2 bases and the J gene lost 1 base, with 11 bases spanning the gap. The DNA of the CDR3 is TGTGCCAGCAGCCAAAGGAGGGGGCCCCAAGAGACCCAGTACTTC. Its protein product is CASSQRRGPQETQYF.

The chain employs TRBV19 and TRBJ2-5; D perhaps matches TRBD2 (5 bases). The CDR3 is made up of 12 amino acids. Trimming removed 9 bases at V and 4 bases at J, with 12 bases between. The germline V gene has CDR1 LNHDA and CDR2 SQIVND (reference sequence). The CDR3 here is CASVDEGETQYF. For the CDR3, the DNA is TGTGCCAGCGTCGACGAGGGAGAGACCCAGTACTTC.

The rearrangement uses TRBV4-2 and TRBJ2-3; D gene ambiguous. Germline V lookup: CDR1 LGHNA, CDR2 YNFKEQ. Trimming removed 3 bases at V and 5 bases at J, with 3 bases between. The CDR3 consists of 11 residues. In DNA form, the CDR3 reads TGTGCCAGCAGCCAGAGAGATACGCAGTATTTT. This codes for CASSQRDTQYF.